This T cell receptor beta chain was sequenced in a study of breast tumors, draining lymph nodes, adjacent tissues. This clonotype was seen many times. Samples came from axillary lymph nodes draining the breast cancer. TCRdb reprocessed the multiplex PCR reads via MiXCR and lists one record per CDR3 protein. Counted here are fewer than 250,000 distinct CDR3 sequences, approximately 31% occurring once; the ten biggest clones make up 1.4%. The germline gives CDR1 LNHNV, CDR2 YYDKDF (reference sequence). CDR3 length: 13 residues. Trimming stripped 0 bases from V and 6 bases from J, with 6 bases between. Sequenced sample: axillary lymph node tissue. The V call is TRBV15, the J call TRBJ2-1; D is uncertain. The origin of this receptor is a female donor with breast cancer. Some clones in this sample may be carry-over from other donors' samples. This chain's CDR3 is CATSRDPPNEQFF. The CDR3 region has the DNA TGTGCCACCAGCAGAGATCCTCCCAATGAGCAGTTCTTC.